Below are 4 T cell receptor beta chains sequenced from a single sample in a study of CD4 T cells in relation to SARS-CoV-2 and coronaviruses. Their cognate antigens are unknown. Only in-frame clones appear in the TCRdb table, and some are missing; sequencing was by immunoSEQ multiplex PCR. The sample consists of around 40,000 clones, over 70% of them appearing once. Sequencing was performed on naive CD4+ T cells from PBMCs, cultured in vitro. Specified subset: naive CD4+ T cells isolated by negative enrichment. These TCRs come from an adult with COVID-19.

The chain recombines TRBV7-2 with TRBJ2-7; tentatively, D is TRBD2 (6 bases). CDR3 size: 14 residues. The V and J ends lost 4 bases and 3 bases respectively, with 13 bases between them. CDR1 and CDR2 (germline): SGHTA, FQGNSA. The CDR3 protein is CASSSGVAVYEQYF. The CDR3 region has the DNA TGTGCCAGCAGCTCCGGGGTAGCGGTCTACGAGCAGTACTTC.

This clone was seen just once. The V gene is TRBV5-1, the J gene TRBJ2-6, with D possibly matching TRBD1 (5 bases). Germline V lookup: CDR1 SGHRS, CDR2 YFSETQ. V dropped 5 bases and J dropped 4 bases, with 13 bases sitting between them. There are 15 residues in the CDR3. The CDR3 DNA follows: TGCGCCAGCAGTCCAGGGTCCTCGGGGGCCAACGTCCTGACTTTC. It specifies CASSPGSSGANVLTF.

The chain employs TRBV9 and TRBJ1-1; D ambiguous. Germline loops: CDR1 SGDLS, CDR2 YYNGEE. CDR3 length equals 13 residues. Deletions cut 4 bases from V and 1 base from J, with 8 bases between. Written as DNA, the CDR3 is TGTGCCAGCAGCTCCACACGGAACACTGAAGCTTTCTTT. Translated: CASSSTRNTEAFF.

This clone was seen only a few times. The chain combines TRBV30 with TRBJ1-2, with D uncertain. The V gene's germline CDR1 is GTSNPN and CDR2 SVGIG (reference sequence). This CDR3 is built from 13 residues. V lost 0 bases and J 3 bases, leaving 8 bases between the germline ends. This chain's CDR3 is CAWSVRRDYGYTF. CDR3 bases: TGTGCCTGGAGTGTACGGAGGGACTATGGCTACACCTTC.